This passage covers 9 T cell receptor beta chains from one sample sequenced in a study of shared T cell receptors in the human thymus. Profiled with immunoSEQ multiplex PCR; TCRdb holds only in-frame clones, not every one. The sample consists of over 650,000 clones, about 90% of them appearing once. The sample was also reused in another study, on human thymus T cells.

Sequencing was carried out using thymocytes. The origin of the receptors is a boy in the first two years of life with a congenital heart defect.

This clone was seen only once. The rearrangement uses TRBV4-2 and TRBJ2-1, with TRBD1 identical over 8 bases. The ends lost 4 bases at V and 7 bases at J; junction bases unmatched: 6. The CDR3 is 14 amino acids. Germline V CDR1 and CDR2: LGHNA, YNFKEQ. CDR3 in amino acids: CASSPTGDKNEQFF. The CDR3 coding sequence is TGTGCCAGCAGCCCGACAGGGGATAAAAATGAGCAGTTCTTC.

A remark on this clone: Additional DNA sequences in this sample encode the identical CDR3. J is TRBJ2-3 and V is TRBV4-2; 7 bases agree with TRBD2. Looked up from germline, CDR1 is LGHNA and CDR2 is YNFKEQ. The CDR3 covers 14 residues. V gave up 3 bases and J gave up 1 base; unmatched junction bases: 1. The CDR3 loop reads CASSHRGGTDTQYF. The DNA of the CDR3 is TGTGCCAGCAGCCATCGGGGGGGCACAGATACGCAGTATTTT.

This chain joins TRBV6-1 and TRBJ1-1; D unresolved. This CDR3 contains 11 residues. Trimming shortened V by 6 bases and J by 7 bases, and 9 bases separated the two germline ends. The germline gives CDR1 MNHNS, CDR2 SASEGT. CDR3 region: CASRYSREAFF. The CDR3 nucleotides read TGTGCCAGCAGGTATTCCCGTGAAGCTTTCTTT.

The V call is TRBV19, the J call TRBJ2-7; D is undetermined. Trimming stripped 5 bases from V and 0 bases from J, with 11 bases between. There are 14 residues in the CDR3. Germline assignment: CDR1 LNHDA and CDR2 SQIVND (reference sequence). CDR3 loop: CASSPKDISYEQYF. As DNA, the CDR3 is TGTGCCAGTAGTCCTAAAGACATCTCCTACGAGCAGTACTTC.

The genes are TRBV27 and TRBJ1-1; 10 bases fit TRBD1. V shed 0 bases and J 1 base; nucleotides not matched to a gene: 5. The CDR3 has 17 residues. The germline gives CDR1 MNHEY, CDR2 SMNVEV (reference sequence). CDR3: CASSLSRTGGGNTEAFF. As DNA, the CDR3 is TGTGCCAGCAGTTTATCTAGGACAGGGGGGGGGAACACTGAAGCTTTCTTT.

J is TRBJ1-2 and V is TRBV6-4, with D perhaps matching TRBD1 (6 bases). The V gene's germline CDR1 is MRHNA and CDR2 SNTAGT. Trimming cost V 5 bases and J 0 bases, with 7 bases left between them. This CDR3 has 13 amino acids. The CDR3 nucleotides are TGTGCCAGCAGTCGGACAGCTAACTATGGCTACACCTTC. This translates into CASSRTANYGYTF.

The chain recombines TRBV30 with TRBJ2-2; 9 bases align to TRBD2. CDR1 and CDR2 from the germline V gene are GTSNPN and SVGIG (reference sequence). The CDR3 consists of 18 residues. The J segment lost 4 bases and the V segment lost 8 bases, leaving 20 bases of the junction unmatched. The CDR3 spells CAHSGRGGRGTRTGELFF. The CDR3 region has the DNA TGTGCCCACTCCGGGCGGGGGGGCCGGGGGACGCGCACCGGGGAGCTGTTTTTT.

In DNA form, the CDR3 reads TGCGCCAGCCAGTCGTGGTTGGCCGGGGAGCTGTTTTTT. Translated: CASQSWLAGELFF. This chain connects TRBV10-2 to TRBJ2-2; D gene unclear. Trimming cost V 8 bases and J 6 bases, with 13 bases left between them. Germline V gene sequence: CDR1 WSHSY, CDR2 SAAADI. The CDR3 extends over 13 amino acids.

V and J are TRBV27 and TRBJ1-6; a possible D gene is TRBD1 (6 bases). This CDR3 is 14 amino acids long. The germline V gene encodes CDR1 MNHEY and CDR2 SMNVEV (reference sequence). Trimming removed 6 bases at V and 7 bases at J, with 13 bases between. CDR3 sequence reads: CASRRTEPNSPLHF. CDR3 sequence (DNA): TGTGCCAGCAGGAGGACAGAACCAAATTCACCCCTCCACTTT.